The following is a T cell receptor (beta chain) sequence with its context. Its antigen is not known. These data are taken from a study of T cell responses to AZD1222 COVID-19 vaccine. Here immunoSEQ multiplex PCR was the method, and the copy in TCRdb shows in-frame clones only, minus some. The sample consists of 98,000 or so clones, 86% of them appearing once. General study results and limits: Of spike-specific TCRs, nearly half reportedly target regions left unmutated in variants. Increased Spike-specific TCR breadth and depth were observed after two AZD1222 doses. Clonal diversity may have been underestimated, and the donors were mostly white British, with more females than males. The span of vaccine-associated CD4 TCRs extended across spike, with dominance at 160-218 and 743-854.

The V gene lost 4 bases and the J gene lost 4 bases, with 12 bases spanning the gap. The CDR3 is 13 residues long. The germline V gene has CDR1 SGHKS and CDR2 YYEKEE (reference sequence). This specimen consisted of peripheral blood, obtained on day 0 of AZD1222 vaccination. The sequence was obtained from an adult in good health. This chain connects TRBV5-5 to TRBJ2-7; D possibly corresponds to TRBD1 (5 bases). The CDR3 region is CASSPDMVYEQYF. The CDR3 coding sequence is TGTGCCAGCAGCCCGGACATGGTGTACGAGCAGTACTTC.